A single sample is the source of the 16 T cell receptor beta chains below, sequenced in a study of T cell changes during pregnancy in multiple sclerosis. Libraries were prepared by immunoSEQ multiplex PCR; TCRdb keeps only in-frame clonotypes and omits some of them. The table has tens of thousands of clones, roughly 93% seen once; the top ten hold around 0.4%. Material: CD4+ T cells from peripheral blood mononuclear cells, obtained in the second trimester of pregnancy. The receptor source for this set is a female donor with multiple sclerosis, enrolled in a pregnancy study.

This chain connects TRBV27 to TRBJ2-5, with D unclear. Trimming took off 0 bases at V and 7 bases at J, with 6 bases between the two ends. CDR3 size: 12 residues. The germline V gene encodes CDR1 MNHEY and CDR2 SMNVEV (reference sequence). In DNA, the CDR3 is TGTGCCAGCAGTTTATCGAGTGCGACCCAGTACTTC. Protein product: CASSLSSATQYF.

V is TRBV5-1 and J is TRBJ2-5, with D perhaps TRBD2 (6 bases). CDR3 length: 14 residues. Germline CDR1 and CDR2: SGHRS and YFSETQ. Trimming stripped 3 bases from V and 5 bases from J, with 14 bases between. The CDR3 coding sequence is TGCGCCAGCAGCTGGAGGGCGGGAAGCGAGACCCAGTACTTC. It codes for CASSWRAGSETQYF.

This clone was observed a single time. This chain uses TRBV6-4 with TRBJ1-1; TRBD1 matches at 9 bases. From germline, CDR1 is MRHNA and CDR2 SNTAGT. Trimming took 7 bases from V and 5 from J; bases not matched to a gene: 11. The CDR3 consists of 15 residues. DNA of the CDR3: TGTGCCAGCAAGTCTTCCGGGACAGGGATAACTGAAGCTTTCTTT. Residues: CASKSSGTGITEAFF.

The V and J genes are TRBV29-1 and TRBJ1-2; the D gene is possibly TRBD1 (6 bases). This CDR3 is 13 amino acids long. Germline CDR1 is SQVTM and CDR2 is ANQGSEA. V gave up 7 bases and J gave up 8 bases, with 20 bases separating them. Here the CDR3 reads CSAGQMAPGGYTF. CDR3 DNA sequence: TGCAGCGCCGGACAGATGGCCCCCGGGGGCTACACCTTC.

The rearrangement links TRBV28 to TRBJ2-7; 8 bases line up with TRBD2. There are 18 residues in the CDR3. CDR1 MDHEN and CDR2 SYDVKM come from the germline V gene. The trim removed 6 bases at V and 2 bases at J, leaving 18 bases unmatched. The CDR3 DNA is TGTGCCAGCAGAAAAAATCCGGTGGTAGCGGGGATTCCCTACGAGCAGTACTTC. Protein: CASRKNPVVAGIPYEQYF.

The chain recombines TRBV19 with TRBJ2-1; possibly TRBD1 for D (6 bases). The germline V gene encodes CDR1 LNHDA and CDR2 SQIVND (reference sequence). V dropped 7 bases and J dropped 9 bases, with 19 bases sitting between them. The CDR3 sequence is 14 residues long. The CDR3 nucleotides read TGTGCCAGTATGGCACAGGGCCCCGGGCGTGAGCAGTTCTTC. Its translation is CASMAQGPGREQFF.

V and J are TRBV6-6 and TRBJ2-7, with D perhaps matching TRBD2 (7 bases). The germline V gene has CDR1 MNHNY and CDR2 SVGAGI (reference sequence). Trimming cost V 6 bases and J 2 bases, with 14 bases left between them. The CDR3 sequence is 14 residues long. The CDR3 nucleotides read TGTGCCAGCAGCCTCGGGGGGCCCCCCTACGAGCAGTACTTC. Amino acids: CASSLGGPPYEQYF.

The V call is TRBV7-8, the J call TRBJ1-5; TRBD1 matches at 9 bases. This CDR3 has 14 amino acids. CDR1 and CDR2 from the germline V gene are SGHVS and FQNEAQ. J gave up 4 bases and V 7 bases, and 5 bases lay outside the gene matches. CDR3 sequence: CASTRTGVNQPQHF. In DNA form, the CDR3 reads TGTGCCAGCACCCGGACAGGGGTAAATCAGCCCCAGCATTTT.

The rearrangement uses TRBV6-1 and TRBJ2-2, with 7 bases lining up with TRBD1. Germline lookup yields CDR1 MNHNS and CDR2 SASEGT. Germline trimming cut 6 bases from V and 4 bases from J; bases unmatched to any gene: 8. The CDR3 is 15 amino acids. The CDR3 coding sequence is TGTGCCAGCAGCACAGGGGCTAGGGGCACCGGGGAGCTGTTTTTT. Translated: CASSTGARGTGELFF.

This rearrangement joins TRBV30 to TRBJ1-5; D possibly corresponds to TRBD1 (6 bases). Germline assignment: CDR1 GTSNPN and CDR2 SVGIG (reference sequence). V dropped 3 bases and J dropped 0 bases, with 12 bases sitting between them. The CDR3 extends over 15 amino acids. The CDR3, as DNA: TGTGCCTGGAGGAGAGGGGGAAATAGCAATCAGCCCCAGCATTTT. Its translation is CAWRRGGNSNQPQHF.

The V call is TRBV11-2, the J call TRBJ2-2; 7 bases map to TRBD1. V lost 3 bases, J lost 3 bases, and 4 bases stayed unmatched. Germline assignment: CDR1 SGHAT and CDR2 FQNNGV. The CDR3 loop spans 15 amino acids. The DNA of the CDR3 is TGTGCCAGCAGCTTGGCAACAGGGGACACCGGGGAGCTGTTTTTT. This sequence encodes CASSLATGDTGELFF.

The genes are TRBV27 and TRBJ1-5; D gene uncertain. The CDR3 contains 12 residues. The germline V gene encodes CDR1 MNHEY and CDR2 SMNVEV (reference sequence). The germline V and J ends were trimmed by 5 bases and 7 bases, with 9 bases remaining between them. CDR3 loop: CASSPPLQPQHF. CDR3 nucleotides: TGTGCCAGCAGTCCCCCTTTACAGCCCCAGCATTTT.

CDR3 sequence (DNA): TGTGCCAGCAGCTTTCAGGGGATGGATTCACCCCTCCACTTT. Translated, it gives CASSFQGMDSPLHF. This chain uses TRBV5-4 with TRBJ1-6, with D possibly matching TRBD1 (6 bases). The CDR3 is made up of 14 amino acids. The V gene lost 2 bases and the J gene lost 8 bases, with 11 bases spanning the gap. Germline V gives CDR1 SGHNT, CDR2 YYREEE (reference sequence).

The rearrangement links TRBV4-1 to TRBJ1-2; 12 bases fit TRBD1. J was trimmed by 8 bases and V by 0 bases; bases with no gene match: 7. The germline V gene has CDR1 MGHRA and CDR2 YSYEKL. The CDR3 length is 16 residues. CDR3 amino acids: CASSQDWGQGAKGYTF. The CDR3, as DNA: TGCGCCAGCAGCCAAGATTGGGGACAGGGGGCGAAGGGCTACACCTTC.

The chain is built from TRBV27 and TRBJ2-5; TRBD2 matches at 7 bases. The germline V gene encodes CDR1 MNHEY and CDR2 SMNVEV (reference sequence). The V segment lost 6 bases and the J segment 4 bases; nucleotides outside the gene matches: 8. The CDR3 has 14 amino acids. The CDR3 DNA follows: TGTGCCAGCAGCACTTACGGCGGGGGAGAGACCCAGTACTTC. This translates into CASSTYGGGETQYF.

A single count supports this clone. The rearrangement uses TRBV7-8 and TRBJ1-2; D is perhaps TRBD1 (6 bases). Trimming stripped 5 bases from V and 4 bases from J, with 17 bases between. The CDR3 contains 15 residues. Germline-derived CDR1 and CDR2 are SGHVS and FQNEAQ. DNA of the CDR3: TGTGCCAGCAGCCCGTCGACAGGACTCCTCTATGGCTACACCTTC. This sequence encodes CASSPSTGLLYGYTF.